A selection of T cell receptor beta chains follows, all from one sample in a study of T cells in Graves' hyperthyroidism and ophthalmopathy. TCRdb re-analysed the multiplex PCR reads in MiXCR, keeping a single row per CDR3 protein. The sample shows about 400,000 distinct CDR3 sequences, under 15% of them seen only once. Sequenced input: blood. Receptors originate from a woman in her 30s with Graves' hyperthyroidism. CDR3s include the opening cysteine and the closing phenylalanine or tryptophan. The D gene is left open where the match is weak. The size entry is marked missing in some rows and otherwise reads once, few, many or a size class.

j_call d_call v_call clone_size cdr3_nt cdr3_aa
TRBJ2-5 . TRBV25-1 . TGTGCCAGCAGTGGACCTCTAGAGACCCAGTACTTC CASSGPLETQYF
TRBJ2-7 TRBD2 TRBV6-1 many TGTGCCAGCAGTGACCGGACTAGCGGGACCTACGAGCAGTACTTC CASSDRTSGTYEQYF
TRBJ2-7 . TRBV11-2 . TGTGCCAGCAGCTCCGGTGGATTGTCCGAGCAGTACTTC CASSSGGLSEQYF
TRBJ2-3 TRBD1 TRBV5-5 many TGTGCCAGCAGCTTGGCAGGGGGCTTTAGCACAGATACGCAGTATTTT CASSLAGGFSTDTQYF
TRBJ2-1 TRBD2 TRBV4-2 . TGTGCCAGCAGCCAAAGGCAGCTAGCGGGAGGGGACAATGAGCAGTTCTTC CASSQRQLAGGDNEQFF
TRBJ1-2 . TRBV2 many TGTGCCAGCACAGTACACATCGATGGCTACACCTTC CASTVHIDGYTF
TRBJ2-5 TRBD1 TRBV5-1 . TGCGCCAGCAGCTTGACCGGGACAGGGAGCGAGACCCAGTACTTC CASSLTGTGSETQYF
TRBJ1-6 . TRBV6-1 . TGTGCCAGCAGTTACCCCGACCGAAGCTCCTATAATTCACCCCTCCACTTT CASSYPDRSSYNSPLHF
TRBJ2-1 TRBD2 TRBV18 few TGTGCCAGCTCACCCACGGTTAGGACTAGCGGGACCAATGAGCAGTTCTTC CASSPTVRTSGTNEQFF
TRBJ1-6 TRBD1 TRBV12-3/TRBV12-4 many TGTGCCAGCAGAATCGGGACAGTTAATAATTCACCCCTCCACTTT CASRIGTVNNSPLHF
TRBJ1-6 TRBD1 TRBV7-2 few TGTGCCAGCAGCCCGAGGACAGGGGCGGATTCACCCCTCCACTTT CASSPRTGADSPLHF
TRBJ2-2 . TRBV9 many TGTGCCAGCAGCGTCCGGCAGGGAAGCACCGGGGAGCTGTTTTTT CASSVRQGSTGELFF
TRBJ2-1 . TRBV18 many TGTGCCAGCTCACTGGCTGGGATAAAGGAGCAGTTCTTC CASSLAGIKEQFF
TRBJ1-3 . TRBV7-9 . TGTGCCAGCAGCGTCACGACAGCCGACTCTGGAAACACCATATATTTT CASSVTTADSGNTIYF
TRBJ1-4 . TRBV20-1 few TGCAGTGCTAGAGATAGGAGGGCAGGCCTTGGAAAACTGTTTTTT CSARDRRAGLGKLFF
TRBJ1-5 . TRBV24-1 few TGTGCCACCAGTGATTCTTCAGGGGTAAATCAGCCCCAGCATTTT CATSDSSGVNQPQHF
TRBJ2-3 TRBD2 TRBV29-1 once TGCAGCGTTTGGCTAGCGGGAGGACCCACAGATACGCAGTATTTT CSVWLAGGPTDTQYF
TRBJ2-4 . TRBV28 many TGTGCCAGCAGTGGCGGGGACAACCACATTCAGTACTTC CASSGGDNHIQYF
TRBJ1-1 . TRBV15 many TGTGCCACCAGCAGAGCCCGGGGGCTGGGGAACACTGAAGCTTTCTTT CATSRARGLGNTEAFF
TRBJ1-6 TRBD1 TRBV20-1 many TGCAGTGCTAGAGTGGAGGACAGGGATCATTCACCCCTCCACTTT CSARVEDRDHSPLHF
TRBJ1-1 TRBD1 TRBV28 many TGTGCCAGCAGTTTACCCTTCGGACAGGGCACTGAAGCTTTCTTT CASSLPFGQGTEAFF
TRBJ2-1 TRBD2 TRBV24-1 . TGTGCCACCAGTGAAAAGACTAGCGGGAGGGAGCAGTTCTTC CATSEKTSGREQFF
TRBJ2-5 TRBD1 TRBV6-6 . TGTGCCAGCAGTTACTCGAGAGACAGGGCCGAAGAGACCCAGTACTTC CASSYSRDRAEETQYF
TRBJ1-5 . TRBV6-1 many TGTGCCAGCAGGGACAGTGCGTATAGCAATCAGCCCCAGCATTTT CASRDSAYSNQPQHF
TRBJ2-3 . TRBV6-4 . TGTGCCAGCAGTGATGACGGGAGCACAGATACGCAGTATTTT CASSDDGSTDTQYF
TRBJ1-2 TRBD1 TRBV28 many TGTGCCACCGTATGGGGACAGCCAGTCTATGGCTACACCTTC CATVWGQPVYGYTF
TRBJ2-7 TRBD1 TRBV9 many TGTGCCAGCAGCGTAGGTGACAGGGTCGACACCTACGAGCAGTACTTC CASSVGDRVDTYEQYF
TRBJ2-4 TRBD2 TRBV20-1 many TGCAGTGCTAGTCCCTTAGCGGGAGGGTTTAACATTCAGTACTTC CSASPLAGGFNIQYF
TRBJ2-7 . TRBV2 many TGTGCCAGCAGTAGGGGGGGGGCCCGCGGTGGGCAGTACTTC CASSRGGARGGQYF
TRBJ2-1 . TRBV7-8 . TGTGCCAGCAGCACGAGCGGGCACCAGAGCTCCTACAATGAGCAGTTCTTC CASSTSGHQSSYNEQFF
TRBJ2-2 . TRBV30 many TGTGCCTGGAGTTGGGGAGGGGAGCTGTTTTTT CAWSWGGELFF
TRBJ2-3 TRBD2 TRBV30 many TGTGCCTGGACCGTTAGCGGGAGGGCCCCGTATTTT CAWTVSGRAPYF
TRBJ1-4 . TRBV5-1 few TGCGCCAGCAGCTTGGATCGGCCGAATGAAAAACTGTTTTTT CASSLDRPNEKLFF
TRBJ2-7 . TRBV9 . TGTGCCAGCAGCTACGGGGGAGCGCAGGAGGAGCAGTACTTC CASSYGGAQEEQYF
TRBJ1-5 TRBD1 TRBV30 . TGTGCCTTGGGACAGGGTTATCAGCCCCAGCATTTT CALGQGYQPQHF
TRBJ2-5 . TRBV9 . TGTGCCAGCAGCGTAGATACAGTCAGGGAGACCCAGTACTTC CASSVDTVRETQYF
TRBJ1-4 . TRBV20-1 . TGCAGTGCTATAAGGGGTAGTCTAACAACTAATGAAAAACTGTTTTTT CSAIRGSLTTNEKLFF
TRBJ2-5 . TRBV13 . TGTGCCAGCAGCTTAGGTGGCGGGATGATCCAAGAGACCCAGTACTTC CASSLGGGMIQETQYF
TRBJ2-1 . TRBV12-3/TRBV12-4 few TGTGCCAGCAAAGTATCCTACAATGAGCAGTTCTTC CASKVSYNEQFF
TRBJ2-7 . TRBV28 many TGTGCCAGCAGTTTAATGGGAGGAGCCTACGAGCAGTACTTC CASSLMGGAYEQYF
TRBJ2-1 TRBD1 TRBV3-1 many TGTGCCAGCAGCCGGGGACAGGGAAGTTGGAATGAGCAGTTCTTC CASSRGQGSWNEQFF
TRBJ1-5 . TRBV27 few TGTGCCAGCAGTTTGCCGAGCAATCAGCCCCAGCATTTT CASSLPSNQPQHF
TRBJ2-1 . TRBV10-3 . TGTGCCATCAGTGAGGGCGGAGGGGGCTACAATGAGCAGTTCTTC CAISEGGGGYNEQFF
TRBJ2-3 . TRBV25-1 many TGTGCCAGCTCTAGACGCAGGGTAGATACGCAGTATTTT CASSRRRVDTQYF
TRBJ2-5 TRBD1 TRBV7-9 . TGTGCCAGCAGCTTAGGCACAGGGGTTGAGACCCAGTACTTC CASSLGTGVETQYF
TRBJ1-3 . TRBV9 . TGTGCCAGCAGCGTAGCGGGCTTAAACACCATATATTTT CASSVAGLNTIYF
TRBJ2-7 . TRBV7-2 few TGTGCCAGCAGCCCCCCCCGCGGGGTTTCAAAAGAGCAGTACTTC CASSPPRGVSKEQYF
TRBJ2-7 TRBD2 TRBV20-1 few TGCAGTGCTAGAGGGATCGGCTCTAGCGGGAGCACAGAGCAGTACTTC CSARGIGSSGSTEQYF
TRBJ2-5 TRBD2 TRBV3-1 . TGTGCCAGCAGCCAAGATTGGTGGACTAGCCAAGAGACCCAGTACTTC CASSQDWWTSQETQYF
TRBJ2-3 . TRBV5-1 . TGCGCCAGCAGCTTCCGGGTGTCAGATACGCAGTATTTT CASSFRVSDTQYF
TRBJ2-1 . TRBV5-5 many TGTGCCAGCAGCCATGACGTGAGCTCCTACAATGAGCAGTTCTTC CASSHDVSSYNEQFF
TRBJ2-7 . TRBV6-1 . TGTGCCAGCAGACCCCGGGGAGAACCCTACGAGCAGTACTTC CASRPRGEPYEQYF
TRBJ1-1 TRBD1 TRBV4-2 . TGTGCCAGCAGCCAACCGGACAGGGTCGGAACTGAAGCTTTCTTT CASSQPDRVGTEAFF